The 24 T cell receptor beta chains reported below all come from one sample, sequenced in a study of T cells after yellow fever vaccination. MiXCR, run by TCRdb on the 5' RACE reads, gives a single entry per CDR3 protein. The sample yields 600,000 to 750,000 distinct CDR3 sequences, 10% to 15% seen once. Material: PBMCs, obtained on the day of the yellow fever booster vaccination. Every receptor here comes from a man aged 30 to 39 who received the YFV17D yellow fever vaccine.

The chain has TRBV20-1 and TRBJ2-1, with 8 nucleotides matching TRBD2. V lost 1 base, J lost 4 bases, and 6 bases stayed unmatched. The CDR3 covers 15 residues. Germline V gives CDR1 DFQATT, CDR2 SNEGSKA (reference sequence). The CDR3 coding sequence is TGCAGTGCTAGAGGGGGGACTAGTGGGTACAATGAGCAGTTCTTC. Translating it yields CSARGGTSGYNEQFF.

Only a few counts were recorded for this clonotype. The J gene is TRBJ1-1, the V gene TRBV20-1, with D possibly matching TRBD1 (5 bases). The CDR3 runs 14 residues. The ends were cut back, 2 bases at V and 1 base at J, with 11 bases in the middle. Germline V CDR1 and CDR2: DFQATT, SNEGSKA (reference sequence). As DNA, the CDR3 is TGCAGTGCTAGAAGAAAGGGACCGAACACTGAAGCTTTCTTT. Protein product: CSARRKGPNTEAFF.

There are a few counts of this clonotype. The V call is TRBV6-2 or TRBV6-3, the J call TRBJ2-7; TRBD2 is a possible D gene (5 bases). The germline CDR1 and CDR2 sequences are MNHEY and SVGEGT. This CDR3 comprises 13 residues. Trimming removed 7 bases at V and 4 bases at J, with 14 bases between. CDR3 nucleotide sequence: TGTGCCAGCATCGGAGGCCTCCTATACGAGCAGTACTTC. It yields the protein CASIGGLLYEQYF.

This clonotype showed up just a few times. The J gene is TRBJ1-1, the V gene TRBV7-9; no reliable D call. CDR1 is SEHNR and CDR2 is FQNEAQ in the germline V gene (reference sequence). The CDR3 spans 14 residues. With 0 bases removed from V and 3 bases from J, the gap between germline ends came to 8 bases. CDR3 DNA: TGTGCCAGCAGCTTAGCGCGGGTGGACACTGAAGCTTTCTTT. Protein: CASSLARVDTEAFF.

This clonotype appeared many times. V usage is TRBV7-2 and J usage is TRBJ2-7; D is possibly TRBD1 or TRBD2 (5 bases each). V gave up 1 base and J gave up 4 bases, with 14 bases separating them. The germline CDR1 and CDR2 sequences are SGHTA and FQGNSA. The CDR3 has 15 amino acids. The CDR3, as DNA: TGTGCCAGCAGCTTAGGGGGGACGGGCGCTTACGAGCAGTACTTC. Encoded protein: CASSLGGTGAYEQYF.

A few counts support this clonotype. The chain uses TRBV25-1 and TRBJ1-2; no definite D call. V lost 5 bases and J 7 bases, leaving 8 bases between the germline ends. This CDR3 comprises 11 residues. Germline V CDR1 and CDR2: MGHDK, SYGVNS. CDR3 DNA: TGTGCCAGCAGTATGGGCAGTGGCTACACCTTC. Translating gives CASSMGSGYTF.

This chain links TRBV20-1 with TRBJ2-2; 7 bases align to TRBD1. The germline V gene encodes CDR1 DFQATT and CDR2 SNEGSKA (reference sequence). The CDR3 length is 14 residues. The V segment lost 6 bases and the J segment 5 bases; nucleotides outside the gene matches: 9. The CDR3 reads CSAGPGQRTGELFF. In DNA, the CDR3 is TGCAGTGCCGGGCCGGGACAGCGTACCGGGGAGCTGTTTTTT.

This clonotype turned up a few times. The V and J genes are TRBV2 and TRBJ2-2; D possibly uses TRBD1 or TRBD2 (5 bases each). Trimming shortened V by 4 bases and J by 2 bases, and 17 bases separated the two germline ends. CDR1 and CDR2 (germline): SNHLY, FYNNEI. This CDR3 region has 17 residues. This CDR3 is CASSGSRLGVNTGELFF. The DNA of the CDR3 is TGTGCCAGCAGTGGGTCTAGGCTGGGGGTAAACACCGGGGAGCTGTTTTTT.

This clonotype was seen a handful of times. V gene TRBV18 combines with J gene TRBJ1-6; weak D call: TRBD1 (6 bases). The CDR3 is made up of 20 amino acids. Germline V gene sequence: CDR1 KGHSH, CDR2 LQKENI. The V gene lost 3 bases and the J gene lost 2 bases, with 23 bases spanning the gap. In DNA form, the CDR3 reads TGTGCCAGCTCACCCTCGGCGCTGCATGGGACAAGGGCCTATAATTCACCCCTCCACTTT. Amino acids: CASSPSALHGTRAYNSPLHF.

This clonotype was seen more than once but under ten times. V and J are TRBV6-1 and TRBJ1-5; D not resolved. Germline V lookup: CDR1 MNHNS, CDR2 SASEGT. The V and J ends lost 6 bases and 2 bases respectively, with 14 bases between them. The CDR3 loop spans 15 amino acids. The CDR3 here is CASSRGLFGNQPQHF. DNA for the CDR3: TGTGCCAGCAGCAGAGGGTTATTCGGCAATCAGCCCCAGCATTTT.

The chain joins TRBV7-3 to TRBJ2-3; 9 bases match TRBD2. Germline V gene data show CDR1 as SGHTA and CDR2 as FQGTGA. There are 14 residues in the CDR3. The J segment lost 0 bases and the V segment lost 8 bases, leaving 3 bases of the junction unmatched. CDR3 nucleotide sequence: TGTGCCAGCGCTAGCGGGACCAGCACAGATACGCAGTATTTT. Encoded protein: CASASGTSTDTQYF.

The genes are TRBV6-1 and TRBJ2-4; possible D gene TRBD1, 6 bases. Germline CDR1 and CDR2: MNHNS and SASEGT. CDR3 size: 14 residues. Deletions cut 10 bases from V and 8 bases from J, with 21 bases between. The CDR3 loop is CAILNPGDPDIQYF. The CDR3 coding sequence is TGTGCCATACTAAACCCAGGGGATCCGGACATTCAGTACTTC.

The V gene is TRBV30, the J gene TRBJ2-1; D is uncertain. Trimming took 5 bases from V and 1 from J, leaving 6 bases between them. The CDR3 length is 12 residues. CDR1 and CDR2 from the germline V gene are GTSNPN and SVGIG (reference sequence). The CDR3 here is CAWLFSYNEQFF. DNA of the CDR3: TGTGCCTGGTTGTTTTCCTACAATGAGCAGTTCTTC.

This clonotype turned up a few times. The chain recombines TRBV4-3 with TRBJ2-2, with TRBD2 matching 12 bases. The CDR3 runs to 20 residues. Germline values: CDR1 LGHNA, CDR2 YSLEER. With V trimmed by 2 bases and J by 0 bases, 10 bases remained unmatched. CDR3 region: CASSQSLAGGSFANTGELFF. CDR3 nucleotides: TGCGCCAGCAGCCAATCACTAGCGGGAGGCTCCTTCGCGAACACCGGGGAGCTGTTTTTT.

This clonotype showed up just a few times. The CDR3 nucleotides read TGTGCCAGCAGCTTAGCGGCAGCAGCTGGCTACACCTTC. Its translation: CASSLAAAAGYTF. V and J are TRBV7-6 and TRBJ1-2; no definite D call. Germline CDR1 reads SGHVS; CDR2 reads FNYEAQ. CDR3 length: 13 residues. V was trimmed by 0 bases and J by 7 bases, leaving 9 bases between them.

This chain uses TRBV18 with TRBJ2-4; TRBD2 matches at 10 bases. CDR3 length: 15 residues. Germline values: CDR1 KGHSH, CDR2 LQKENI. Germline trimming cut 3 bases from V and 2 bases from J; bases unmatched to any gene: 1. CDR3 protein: CASSPSGRSKNIQYF. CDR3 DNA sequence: TGTGCCAGCTCACCTAGCGGGAGGTCCAAAAACATTCAGTACTTC.

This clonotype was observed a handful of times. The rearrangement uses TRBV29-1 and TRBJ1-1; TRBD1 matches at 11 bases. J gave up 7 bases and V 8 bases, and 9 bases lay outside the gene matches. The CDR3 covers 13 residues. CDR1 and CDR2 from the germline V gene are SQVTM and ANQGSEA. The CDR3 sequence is CSSFRGQGVEAFF. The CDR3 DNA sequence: TGCAGCTCGTTTAGGGGACAGGGGGTTGAAGCTTTCTTT.

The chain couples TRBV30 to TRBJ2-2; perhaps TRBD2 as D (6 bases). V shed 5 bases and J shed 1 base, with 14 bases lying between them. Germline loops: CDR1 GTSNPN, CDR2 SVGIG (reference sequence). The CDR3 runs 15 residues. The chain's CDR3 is CAWDRERLNTGELFF. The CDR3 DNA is TGTGCCTGGGATCGGGAGCGGTTGAACACCGGGGAGCTGTTTTTT.

The CDR3 protein is CSARVLERAEQFF. As DNA, the CDR3 is TGCAGTGCTAGGGTGCTAGAGCGGGCTGAGCAGTTCTTC. The chain is built from TRBV20-1 and TRBJ2-1, with D possibly TRBD2 on 6 matching bases. Germline assignment: CDR1 DFQATT and CDR2 SNEGSKA (reference sequence). Trimming cost V 3 bases and J 9 bases, with 15 bases left between them. The CDR3 is 13 amino acids.

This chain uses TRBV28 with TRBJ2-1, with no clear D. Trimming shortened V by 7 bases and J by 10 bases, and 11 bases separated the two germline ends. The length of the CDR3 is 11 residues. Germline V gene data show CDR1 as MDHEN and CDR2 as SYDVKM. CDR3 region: CASTLDREQFF. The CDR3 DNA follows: TGTGCCAGCACCTTAGACCGGGAGCAGTTCTTC.

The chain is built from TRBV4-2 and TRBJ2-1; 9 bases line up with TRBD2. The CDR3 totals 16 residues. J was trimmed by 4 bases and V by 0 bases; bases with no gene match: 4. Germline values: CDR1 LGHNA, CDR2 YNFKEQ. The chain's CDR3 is CASSQDGTSRYNEQFF. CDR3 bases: TGTGCCAGCAGCCAAGACGGGACTAGCCGATACAATGAGCAGTTCTTC.

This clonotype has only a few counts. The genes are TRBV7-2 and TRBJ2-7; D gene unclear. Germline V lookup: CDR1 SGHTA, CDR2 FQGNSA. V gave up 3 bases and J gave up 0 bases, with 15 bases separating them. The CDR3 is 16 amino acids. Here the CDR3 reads CASSFVSGRSSYEQYF. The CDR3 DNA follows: TGTGCCAGCAGCTTCGTTTCCGGCCGTTCCTCCTACGAGCAGTACTTC.

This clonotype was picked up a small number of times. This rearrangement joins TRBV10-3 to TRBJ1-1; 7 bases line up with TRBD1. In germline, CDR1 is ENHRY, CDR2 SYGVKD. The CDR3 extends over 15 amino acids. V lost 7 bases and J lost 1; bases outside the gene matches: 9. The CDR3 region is CAIKATGQTNTEAFF. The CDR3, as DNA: TGTGCCATCAAGGCTACGGGACAGACGAACACTGAAGCTTTCTTT.

The CDR3 spells CASSELGRQETQYF. The CDR3 coding sequence is TGTGCCAGCAGTGAATTAGGGCGGCAAGAGACCCAGTACTTC. The V call is TRBV2, the J call TRBJ2-5; no clear D gene. This CDR3 comprises 14 residues. CDR1 SNHLY and CDR2 FYNNEI come from the germline V gene. Between the trimmed V and J ends, which lost 2 bases and 2 bases, there was a span of 9 bases.